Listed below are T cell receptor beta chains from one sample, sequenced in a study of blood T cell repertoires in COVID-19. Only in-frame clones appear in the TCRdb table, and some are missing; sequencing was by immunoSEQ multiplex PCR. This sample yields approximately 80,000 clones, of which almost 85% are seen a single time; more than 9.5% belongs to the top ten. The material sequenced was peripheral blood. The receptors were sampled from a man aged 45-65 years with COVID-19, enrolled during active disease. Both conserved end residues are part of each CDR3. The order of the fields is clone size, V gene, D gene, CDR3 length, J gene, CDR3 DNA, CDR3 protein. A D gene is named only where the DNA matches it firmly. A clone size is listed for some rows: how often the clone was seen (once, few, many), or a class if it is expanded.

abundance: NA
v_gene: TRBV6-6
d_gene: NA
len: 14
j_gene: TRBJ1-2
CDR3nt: TGTGCCAGCAGCTCCCTCCCTACTAACTATGGCTACACCTTC
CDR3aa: CASSSLPTNYGYTF

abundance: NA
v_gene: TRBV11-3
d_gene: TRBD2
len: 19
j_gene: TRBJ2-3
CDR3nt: TGTGCCAGCAGCATAGACCTAGCGGGAGGGATATTACGCACAGATACGCAGTATTTT
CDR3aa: CASSIDLAGGILRTDTQYF

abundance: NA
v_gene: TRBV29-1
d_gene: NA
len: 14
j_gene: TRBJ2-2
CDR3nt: TGCAGCGTTGAAGGGACACCCAACACCGGGGAGCTGTTTTTT
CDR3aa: CSVEGTPNTGELFF

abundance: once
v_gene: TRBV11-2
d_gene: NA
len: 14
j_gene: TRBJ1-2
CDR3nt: TGTGCCAGCAGCCCCGACAGGAACAACTATGGCTACACCTTC
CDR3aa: CASSPDRNNYGYTF

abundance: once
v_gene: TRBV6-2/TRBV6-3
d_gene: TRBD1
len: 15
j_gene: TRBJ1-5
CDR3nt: TGTGCCAGCAGTTACACGGACAGGGGGAGGCAGCCCCAGCATTTT
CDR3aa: CASSYTDRGRQPQHF

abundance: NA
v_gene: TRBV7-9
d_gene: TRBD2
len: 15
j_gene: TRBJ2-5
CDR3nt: TGTGCCAGCAGCACACTAGCGGGAGGGCAAGAGACCCAGTACTTC
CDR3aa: CASSTLAGGQETQYF

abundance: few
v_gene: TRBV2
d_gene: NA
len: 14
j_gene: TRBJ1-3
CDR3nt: TGTGCCAGTATAGGGGTGTCGGGTGGAAACACCATATATTTT
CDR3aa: CASIGVSGGNTIYF

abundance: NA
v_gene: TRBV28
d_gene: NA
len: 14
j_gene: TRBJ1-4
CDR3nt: TGTGCCAGCGGTCCCTTTGGCACTAATGAAAAACTGTTTTTT
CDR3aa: CASGPFGTNEKLFF

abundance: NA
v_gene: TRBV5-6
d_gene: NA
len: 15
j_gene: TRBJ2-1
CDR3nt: TGTGCCAGCAGCTTTCTAGCCTTCTCCTACAATGAGCAGTTCTTC
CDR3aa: CASSFLAFSYNEQFF

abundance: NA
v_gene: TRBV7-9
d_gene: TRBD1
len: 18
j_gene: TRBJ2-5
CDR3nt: TGTGCCAGCAGCTTGAGGGGACAGGGAGGAAGAGTCCAAGAGACCCAGTACTTC
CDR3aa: CASSLRGQGGRVQETQYF

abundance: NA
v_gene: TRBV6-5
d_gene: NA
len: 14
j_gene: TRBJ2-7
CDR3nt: TGTGCCAGCAGTTACAACCGGGTTTCCTACGAGCAGTACTTC
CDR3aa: CASSYNRVSYEQYF

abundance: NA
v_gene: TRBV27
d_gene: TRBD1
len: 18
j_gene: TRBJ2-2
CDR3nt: TGTGCCAGCAGTTTATTGGGCCTCCAGGGGGCAGGTACCGGGGAGCTGTTTTTT
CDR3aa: CASSLLGLQGAGTGELFF

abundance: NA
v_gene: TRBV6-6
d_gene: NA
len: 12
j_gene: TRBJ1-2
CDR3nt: TGTGCCAGCAGTTACGCCCCTGGCGGCTACACCTTC
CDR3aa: CASSYAPGGYTF

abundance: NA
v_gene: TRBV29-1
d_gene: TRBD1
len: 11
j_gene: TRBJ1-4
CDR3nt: TGCAGCGTTGAAGATTCGGGACAGGGAGTTTTT
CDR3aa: CSVEDSGQGVF

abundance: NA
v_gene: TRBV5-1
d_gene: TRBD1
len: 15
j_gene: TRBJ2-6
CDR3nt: TGCGCCAGCAGCAACCAGGGGGCTGGGGCCAACGTCCTGACTTTC
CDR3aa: CASSNQGAGANVLTF

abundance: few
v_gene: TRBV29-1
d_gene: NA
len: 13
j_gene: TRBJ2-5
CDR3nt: TGCAGCTACAGCTACTCGTACCAAGAGACCCAGTACTTC
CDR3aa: CSYSYSYQETQYF

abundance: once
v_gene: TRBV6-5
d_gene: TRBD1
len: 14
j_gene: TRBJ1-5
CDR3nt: TGTGCCAGCAGTTACCGGACAGGCGGGCAGCCCCAGCATTTT
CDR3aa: CASSYRTGGQPQHF

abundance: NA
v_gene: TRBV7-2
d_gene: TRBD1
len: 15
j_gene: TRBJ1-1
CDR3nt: TGTGCCAGCAGCCATGACAGGGTTCGGAACACTGAAGCTTTCTTT
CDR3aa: CASSHDRVRNTEAFF

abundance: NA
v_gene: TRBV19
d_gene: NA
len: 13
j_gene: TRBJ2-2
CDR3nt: TGTGCCAGTAGTCTCACTAGGGCCGGGGAGCTGTTTTTT
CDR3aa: CASSLTRAGELFF

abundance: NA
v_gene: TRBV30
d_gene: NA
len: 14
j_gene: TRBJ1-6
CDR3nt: TGTGCCTGGAGAGTCGGTCTACTCGGTTCACCCCTCCACTTT
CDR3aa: CAWRVGLLGSPLHF

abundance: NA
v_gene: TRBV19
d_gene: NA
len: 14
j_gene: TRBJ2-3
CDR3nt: TGTGCCACCACTGCTTGGGGCAGCACAGATACGCAGTATTTT
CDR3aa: CATTAWGSTDTQYF

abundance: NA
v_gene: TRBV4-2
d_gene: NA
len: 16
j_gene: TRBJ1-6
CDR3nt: TGTGCCAGCAGCCCCGGCGGCGGGACGGTTAATTCACCCCTCCACTTT
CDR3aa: CASSPGGGTVNSPLHF

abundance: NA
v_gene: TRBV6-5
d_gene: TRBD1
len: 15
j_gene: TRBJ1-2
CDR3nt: TGTGCCAGCAGTCATACGGACAGGGCTAACTATGGCTACACCTTC
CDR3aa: CASSHTDRANYGYTF

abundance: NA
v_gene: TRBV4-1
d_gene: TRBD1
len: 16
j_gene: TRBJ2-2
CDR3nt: TGCGCCAGCAGCCAAGCCGGGACAGTGAACACCGGGGAGCTGTTTTTT
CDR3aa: CASSQAGTVNTGELFF